This T cell receptor (beta chain) originates from a study of monozygotic twins with inflammatory bowel disease. Via template switching, UMIs carrying a 6-nucleotide sample barcode were introduced. TCRdb reprocessed the 5' RACE reads and keeps a single row for each CDR3 protein, giving no DNA. This sample carries about 160,000 distinct CDR3 sequences, with approximately 3% going to the ten biggest clones. Findings and caveats of the study: Inverse Simpson values showed less TCRbeta diversity in IBD patients than in their healthy co-twins. Patient repertoires may carry noise from differing immunosuppressive treatments. Repertoire likeness was no different across concordant and discordant twins, perhaps owing to restricted power.

Concerning this clonotype itself: Its matching antigen is unknown.

The CDR3 is made up of 15 amino acids. Germline CDR1 reads SGHRS; CDR2 reads YFSETQ. The clonotype originates from a human donor with ulcerative colitis or Crohn's disease, or a healthy co-twin of an affected twin (not recorded which). J is TRBJ2-1 and V is TRBV5-1. Input material: blood. The CDR3 sequence is CASSFMTDAYNEQFF.